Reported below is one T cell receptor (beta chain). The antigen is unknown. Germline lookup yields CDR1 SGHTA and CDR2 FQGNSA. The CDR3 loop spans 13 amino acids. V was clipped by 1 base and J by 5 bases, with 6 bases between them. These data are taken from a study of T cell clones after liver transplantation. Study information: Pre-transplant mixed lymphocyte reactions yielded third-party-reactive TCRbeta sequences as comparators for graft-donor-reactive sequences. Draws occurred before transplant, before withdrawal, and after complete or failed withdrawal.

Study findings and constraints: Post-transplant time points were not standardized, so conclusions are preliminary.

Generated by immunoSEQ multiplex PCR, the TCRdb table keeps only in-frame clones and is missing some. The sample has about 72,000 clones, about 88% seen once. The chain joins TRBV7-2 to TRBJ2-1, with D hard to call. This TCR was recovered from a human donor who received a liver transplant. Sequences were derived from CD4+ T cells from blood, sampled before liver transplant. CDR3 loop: CASSLELNNEQFF. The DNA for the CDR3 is TGTGCCAGCAGCTTAGAGCTCAACAATGAGCAGTTCTTC.